The following is a T cell receptor beta chain sequence with its context. What it recognizes is unknown. This entry comes from a study of T cell clusters in autoimmune cytopenias. Overall study results and limits: Exclusive TRB clusters were almost three-fold more numerous in healthy donors than in active autoimmune hepatitis. No experiment has yet validated the function of the T cell clusters defined in silico. Primary autoimmune cytopenia patients appeared to lack physiological T cell clusters present in healthy donors.

Each sample's input was roughly 270 ng genomic DNA, roughly 38,000 genome equivalents. This CDR3 is 12 amino acids long. The germline V gene has CDR1 MNHNY and CDR2 SVGAGI (reference sequence). Multiplex touch-down PCR amplified TRB using TRB-A and TRB-B pools in one tube. Reprocessing the multiplex PCR reads, TCRdb reports a single entry for every CDR3 protein and omits DNA. Its clone listing holds around 9,500 distinct CDR3 sequences. The sample comprised peripheral blood. The clonotype comes from a human donor with an autoimmune cytopenia or autoimmune hepatitis (not recorded which). This sequence joins TRBV6-6 and TRBJ1-5. CDR3 sequence: CASSLSNQPQHF.